This T cell receptor (beta chain) was profiled in a study of cytomegalovirus exposure and HLA in healthy donors. Study findings and constraints: A few of the chains that were CMV-associated were confirmed in vitro to be specific for CMV antigens.

Healthy bone marrow donors supplied every sample. Investigators did not record CMV serostatus for this donor. PCR employed 60 Vbeta and 13 Jbeta primers. Only in-frame clones appear in the TCRdb table, and some are missing; sequencing was by immunoSEQ multiplex PCR. Found here are some 170,000 clones, 72% of them singletons; the top ten hold about 2.5%. Germline V lookup: CDR1 SGHRS, CDR2 YFSETQ. V dropped 1 base and J dropped 1 base, with 12 bases sitting between them. The CDR3 runs 15 residues. With regard to this clone: Antigen specificity is unknown.

The receptor was isolated from a human donor in good health. The chain couples TRBV5-1 to TRBJ2-7; unclear D gene. Sequenced sample: PBMCs. The chain's CDR3 is CASSLSTAFSYEQYF. Here the CDR3 DNA reads TGCGCCAGCAGCTTGAGCACAGCTTTTTCCTACGAGCAGTACTTC.